These T cell receptor beta chains were read from a single sample in a study of blood T cell repertoires in COVID-19. TCRdb's table, derived via immunoSEQ multiplex PCR, lists solely in-frame clones and lacks some. Among 130,000 to 150,000 clones listed, 84% were seen once. Sample: PBMCs or T cells enriched from blood (not recorded which). All receptors derive from a woman aged 50 to 65 who had been exposed to COVID-19. Each CDR3 is given with its conserved first and last residue. D genes are given only for firm matches. Clone sizes are given selectively: once, few, many, or a class where the clone is expanded.

. | . | TRBJ1-4 | TRBV10-3 | CAAKTGNEKLFF | TGTGCCGCCAAGACAGGCAATGAAAAACTGTTTTTT
TRBD2 | few | TRBJ2-7 | TRBV5-4 | CASSLRGGSYEQYF | TGTGCCAGCAGCTTGCGGGGGGGCTCCTACGAGCAGTACTTC
TRBD2 | . | TRBJ2-7 | TRBV14 | CASSQRGGVSNAGGSSYEQYF | TGTGCCAGCAGCCAACGCGGGGGTGTTAGCAACGCTGGGGGAAGCTCCTACGAGCAGTACTTC
TRBD2 | once | TRBJ2-7 | TRBV7-2 | CASSTWGGNPSGEQYF | TGTGCCAGCAGCACCTGGGGGGGAAATCCCAGTGGCGAGCAGTACTTC
. | . | TRBJ2-2 | TRBV10-3 | CASSHEAVGTGELFF | TGTGCCTCGTCGCACGAGGCCGTGGGCACCGGGGAGCTGTTTTTT
TRBD2 | . | TRBJ2-1 | TRBV29-1 | CSVGELAGAFGEQFF | TGCAGCGTGGGCGAACTAGCGGGGGCTTTTGGTGAGCAGTTCTTC
. | few | TRBJ1-3 | TRBV6-6 | CASSYQDSGNTIYF | TGTGCCAGCAGTTACCAGGACAGTGGAAACACCATATATTTT
. | . | TRBJ1-2 | TRBV2 | CASSEDHGGLNYGYTF | TGTGCCAGCAGTGAAGATCACGGCGGTCTGAACTATGGCTACACCTTC
. | . | TRBJ2-7 | TRBV20-1 | CSASGQAHSYEQYF | TGCAGTGCTAGTGGTCAGGCCCACTCCTACGAGCAGTACTTC
. | . | TRBJ2-7 | TRBV12-3/TRBV12-4 | CASSLASSYEQYF | TGTGCCAGCAGTTTGGCCAGCTCCTACGAGCAGTACTTC
TRBD1 | once | TRBJ2-7 | TRBV7-9 | CASSPGTGDYEQYF | TGTGCCAGCAGCCCCGGGACAGGAGACTACGAGCAGTACTTC
. | . | TRBJ2-6 | TRBV9 | CASSVVSITVGANVLTF | TGTGCCAGCAGCGTAGTAAGCATAACGGTTGGGGCCAACGTCCTGACTTTC
. | . | TRBJ2-2 | TRBV9 | CASSVVAGWPANTGELFF | TGTGCCAGCAGCGTTGTGGCAGGGTGGCCCGCGAACACCGGGGAGCTGTTTTTT
TRBD2 | . | TRBJ2-1 | TRBV11-2 | CASSPSGRYNEQFF | TGTGCCAGCAGTCCTAGCGGGCGGTACAATGAGCAGTTCTTC
TRBD2 | . | TRBJ2-1 | TRBV19 | CASTSPGRIGEQFF | TGTGCCAGTACTTCCCCCGGGAGGATCGGTGAGCAGTTCTTC
TRBD1 | few | TRBJ2-1 | TRBV5-4 | CASSPPTGERNEQFF | TGTGCCAGCAGCCCCCCGACAGGGGAGAGGAATGAGCAGTTCTTC
TRBD1 | . | TRBJ1-2 | TRBV27 | CASSSPRQGDYGYTF | TGTGCCAGCAGTTCTCCCCGACAGGGGGACTATGGCTACACCTTC
TRBD2 | . | TRBJ2-7 | TRBV6-2/TRBV6-3 | CASSFTRGDEQYF | TGTGCCAGCAGTTTTACCCGGGGGGACGAGCAGTACTTC
. | once | TRBJ1-1 | TRBV2 | CASSEALQGGTEAFF | TGTGCCAGCAGTGAAGCGCTTCAAGGGGGCACTGAAGCTTTCTTT
TRBD2 | once | TRBJ2-5 | TRBV19 | CASSIGGSGPQETQYF | TGTGCCAGTAGTATCGGGGGGTCGGGGCCCCAAGAGACCCAGTACTTC
TRBD2 | . | TRBJ2-7 | TRBV5-1 | CASSPGTSGTYEQYF | TGCGCCAGCAGCCCCGGGACTAGCGGGACCTACGAGCAGTACTTC
. | . | TRBJ2-7 | TRBV6-2/TRBV6-3 | CASSYVEYEQYF | TGTGCCAGCAGTTACGTGGAGTACGAGCAGTACTTC
TRBD2 | . | TRBJ2-3 | TRBV5-4 | CASSLDLLAGGDTQYF | TGTGCCAGCAGCTTGGATCTTCTAGCGGGGGGAGATACGCAGTATTTT
. | few | TRBJ1-4 | TRBV9 | CASSSTRLPIPEKLFF | TGTGCCAGCAGCTCGACACGGCTACCCATACCGGAAAAACTGTTTTTT
TRBD1 | . | TRBJ1-4 | TRBV9 | CASSARDSFEKLFF | TGTGCCAGCAGCGCAAGGGACAGCTTTGAAAAACTGTTTTTT
TRBD1 | . | TRBJ1-4 | TRBV30 | CAGRQGAREKLFF | TGTGCCGGACGACAGGGGGCTCGGGAAAAACTGTTTTTT
. | . | TRBJ1-1 | TRBV2 | CASTRQAFF | TGTGCCAGCACTAGGCAAGCTTTCTTT
TRBD2 | . | TRBJ2-3 | TRBV9 | CASSEGLAGGRTDTQYF | TGTGCCAGCAGCGAGGGACTAGCGGGGGGGCGTACAGATACGCAGTATTTT
TRBD1 | . | TRBJ2-7 | TRBV5-1 | CASSSGQGGLSYEQYF | TGCGCCAGCAGCTCAGGACAGGGGGGGCTCTCCTACGAGCAGTACTTC
TRBD2 | . | TRBJ2-1 | TRBV10-2 | CASSNLAGINEQFF | TGCGCCAGCAGCAACCTAGCGGGAATCAATGAGCAGTTCTTC
. | few | TRBJ1-3 | TRBV6-5 | CARALSGNTIYF | TGTGCCAGGGCCCTCTCTGGAAACACCATATATTTT
. | . | TRBJ2-5 | TRBV27 | CASSFYGRIGRSQETQYF | TGTGCCAGCAGTTTCTACGGGAGAATCGGCCGCAGTCAAGAGACCCAGTACTTC
. | . | TRBJ1-5 | TRBV12-5 | CASGLVQTGRNQPQHF | TGTGCTAGTGGTTTGGTACAAACAGGGCGCAATCAGCCCCAGCATTTT
. | . | TRBJ1-4 | TRBV27 | CASRLANKNEKLFF | TGTGCCAGCCGTCTGGCCAATAAAAATGAAAAACTGTTTTTT
. | . | TRBJ1-2 | TRBV6-5 | CASRPSGGTYGYTF | TGTGCCAGCCGACCAAGTGGGGGGACCTATGGCTACACCTTC
TRBD2 | many | TRBJ2-2 | TRBV6-2/TRBV6-3 | CASSRTSGGAKTGELFF | TGTGCCAGCAGCCGTACTAGCGGGGGGGCGAAAACCGGGGAGCTGTTTTTT
. | . | TRBJ2-3 | TRBV7-6 | CASTRGVSDTQYF | TGTGCCAGCACCAGGGGCGTTTCAGATACGCAGTATTTT
. | . | TRBJ2-7 | TRBV11-2 | CASSLGTGNSYEQYF | TGTGCCAGCAGCTTAGGGACGGGGAATTCCTACGAGCAGTACTTC
TRBD2 | . | TRBJ2-7 | TRBV7-6 | CASTPSGGLYEQYF | TGTGCCAGCACACCCAGCGGGGGCCTCTACGAGCAGTACTTC
TRBD2 | . | TRBJ2-3 | TRBV27 | CASSKISGRGTDTQYF | TGTGCCAGCAGTAAAATTAGCGGGAGGGGGACAGATACGCAGTATTTT
. | . | TRBJ2-3 | TRBV10-2 | CASSDRGKSTDTQYF | TGCGCCAGCAGTGACAGAGGGAAGAGTACAGATACGCAGTATTTT
TRBD1 | . | TRBJ1-3 | TRBV23-1 | CASSQLDRERNTIYF | TGCGCCAGCAGTCAATTAGACAGGGAAAGAAACACCATATATTTT
. | . | TRBJ2-2 | TRBV5-4 | CASSTREPTGELFF | TGTGCCAGCAGCACCCGGGAACCCACCGGGGAGCTGTTTTTT
. | many | TRBJ1-2 | TRBV7-2 | CASSLTVQGLSGYGYTF | TGTGCCAGCAGCCTCACAGTGCAGGGGCTGAGTGGGTATGGCTACACCTTC
TRBD2 | . | TRBJ2-2 | TRBV10-2 | CASSARGLKAGGNANTGELFF | TGCGCCAGCAGTGCACGGGGCCTGAAGGCGGGGGGAAACGCGAACACCGGGGAGCTGTTTTTT
TRBD1 | . | TRBJ2-7 | TRBV27 | CASSYRGYEQYF | TGTGCCAGCAGTTACAGGGGATACGAGCAGTACTTC
. | . | TRBJ1-5 | TRBV27 | CASSLGGRRPQHF | TGTGCCAGCAGTTTAGGGGGCAGGCGGCCCCAGCATTTT
. | . | TRBJ1-1 | TRBV6-6 | CASSYATVEAFF | TGTGCCAGCAGTTACGCGACAGTTGAAGCTTTCTTT
TRBD1 | . | TRBJ2-5 | TRBV2 | CASSTDGTGVETQYF | TGTGCCAGCAGCACCGACGGGACAGGGGTGGAGACCCAGTACTTC
TRBD1 | . | TRBJ2-1 | TRBV19 | CASSPRQGKDEQFF | TGTGCCAGTAGTCCTCGACAGGGTAAGGATGAGCAGTTCTTC
TRBD1 | . | TRBJ1-4 | TRBV2 | CASSSTGGDEKLFF | TGTGCCAGCAGTTCTACAGGGGGCGATGAAAAACTGTTTTTT
. | once | TRBJ1-1 | TRBV21-1 | CASSKERTGKEAFF | TGTGCCAGCAGCAAAGAAAGGACAGGGAAAGAAGCTTTCTTT
TRBD2 | . | TRBJ2-5 | TRBV19 | CASMREGGGAQYF | TGTGCCAGTATGCGGGAGGGTGGCGGGGCCCAGTACTTC
. | . | TRBJ1-2 | TRBV18 | CASSPQRQANYGYTF | TGTGCCAGCTCACCGCAGAGACAGGCTAACTATGGCTACACCTTC
. | . | TRBJ1-5 | TRBV12-3/TRBV12-4 | CATLPYRLPQHF | TGTGCCACCCTTCCTTACAGGCTCCCCCAGCATTTT